Listed below are T cell receptor beta chains from one sample, sequenced in a study of Ad26.COV2.S vaccination and SARS-CoV-2 variants. Assay: immunoSEQ multiplex PCR; the TCRdb copy retains only in-frame clones and omits some. The sample lists hundreds of thousands of clones, 90% occurring once. Sequencing used peripheral blood, obtained in a trial of Ad26.COV2.S vaccine versus placebo. The receptors come from a person aged 18-65 years who received the Ad26.COV2.S COVID-19 vaccine or a placebo. CDR3s include the opening cysteine and the closing phenylalanine or tryptophan. The order of the fields is D gene, V gene, J gene, clone size, CDR3 DNA, CDR3 protein. A D gene is named only where the DNA matches it firmly. Rows give clone size only sometimes, using once, few, many, or a class for an expanded clone.

TRBD1	TRBV7-3	TRBJ2-1	-	TGTGCCAGCAGCTATGGGACAGGGAGGTTGAATGAGCAGTTCTTC	CASSYGTGRLNEQFF
-	TRBV7-2	TRBJ1-5	-	TGTGCCAGCAGCTTAGGGCCTCAGCCCCAGCATTTT	CASSLGPQPQHF
-	TRBV2	TRBJ1-1	-	TGTGCCAGGGGGAACACTGAAGCTTTCTTT	CARGNTEAFF
TRBD1	TRBV19	TRBJ2-7	-	TGTGCCAGTAGTGCGGACAGGGGCGTTCCCTACGAGCAGTACTTC	CASSADRGVPYEQYF
TRBD1	TRBV2	TRBJ1-6	-	TGTGCCAGCAGTGAACAGGGGGGTAATTCACCCCTCCACTTT	CASSEQGGNSPLHF
TRBD1	TRBV30	TRBJ1-1	-	TGTGCCTGGAGTACAGGGGCGGGGACTGAAGCTTTCTTT	CAWSTGAGTEAFF
-	TRBV27	TRBJ2-7	-	TGTGCCAGCAGTTTATCTGAAACCTTCTACGAGCAGTACTTC	CASSLSETFYEQYF
TRBD1	TRBV10-3	TRBJ1-1	-	TGTGCCATCAGTGAAGAGGGGGCGGACACTGAAGCTTTCTTT	CAISEEGADTEAFF
-	TRBV7-3	TRBJ2-3	-	TGTGCCAGCAGCGTCCGACCGTTCCGAACCCCTAGCACAGATACGCAGTATTTT	CASSVRPFRTPSTDTQYF
TRBD1	TRBV5-1	TRBJ1-3	-	TGCGCCAGCAGAACCGGGACAGGGGGTGGAAACACCATATATTTT	CASRTGTGGGNTIYF
-	TRBV4-2	TRBJ2-1	-	TGTGCCAGCAGCCCCAGGCGAGTTTTCTTTGACAATGAGCAGTTCTTC	CASSPRRVFFDNEQFF
-	TRBV30	TRBJ1-5	few	TGTGCCTGGAGTCTAACAGGCAATCAGCCCCAGCATTTT	CAWSLTGNQPQHF
-	TRBV4-3	TRBJ1-2	-	TGCGCCAGCAGCCAAGAATTCGCGGGGGCCGGCTATGGCTACACCTTC	CASSQEFAGAGYGYTF